A single sample is the source of the 24 T cell receptor beta chains below, sequenced in a study of blood T cells in healthy people across ages. Sample-barcoded 5' priming and a J-beta primer mix drove a second PCR of roughly 7 to 11 cycles. Via MiXCR, TCRdb re-called the 5' RACE reads, giving one row per CDR3 protein. This table has some 920,000 distinct CDR3 sequences, 51% appearing once. Sample: blood. These receptors came from a woman aged 60-75 years in good health.

The genes are TRBV20-1 and TRBJ2-1; D gene unclear. Germline V gene sequence: CDR1 DFQATT, CDR2 SNEGSKA (reference sequence). CDR3 length: 13 residues. Trimming took 1 base from V and 6 from J, leaving 10 bases between them. CDR3 residues: CSARVSGGNEQFF. The CDR3 DNA is TGCAGTGCTAGAGTATCTGGCGGCAATGAGCAGTTCTTC.

This clonotype has more than one count but fewer than ten. J is TRBJ2-7 and V is TRBV20-1; D may be TRBD1 or TRBD2 (5 bases each). CDR3 length: 14 amino acids. Between the trimmed V and J ends, which lost 5 bases and 2 bases, there was a span of 16 bases. Germline CDR1 DFQATT, CDR2 SNEGSKA (reference sequence). For the CDR3, the DNA is TGCAGTGCTTCAGAGATGGGGACGGCCTACGAGCAGTACTTC. Translated, it gives CSASEMGTAYEQYF.

As DNA, the CDR3 is TGTGCCAGCGGCGATCTAGGGGCCTTTGAGCAGTACTTC. Translation gives CASGDLGAFEQYF. The chain recombines TRBV7-2 with TRBJ2-7; TRBD1 might be the D (5 bases). V was clipped by 8 bases and J by 7 bases, with 18 bases between them. From germline, CDR1 is SGHTA and CDR2 FQGNSA. The CDR3 spans 13 residues.

V and J are TRBV12-3 or TRBV12-4 and TRBJ2-3; a weak D match, TRBD2 (5 bases). Trimming pared 1 base from V and 4 bases from J, leaving 9 bases between. The CDR3 runs 14 residues. In DNA, the CDR3 is TGTGCCAGCAGTTTAGTGGGAGCCTCAGATACGCAGTATTTT. Translating it yields CASSLVGASDTQYF.

Of note for this clonotype: A junction boundary mismatches the germline segment, possibly from a read error. The V gene is TRBV27, the J gene TRBJ2-7; TRBD1 matches at 8 bases. Germline V gene sequence: CDR1 MNHEY, CDR2 SMNVEV (reference sequence). This CDR3 spans 13 amino acids. The DNA of the CDR3 is TGTGCCCGCAGAAGGGACAGGCTAAACGAGCAGTACTTC. It is translated as CARRRDRLNEQYF.

This clonotype was found a few times. The V and J genes are TRBV4-1 and TRBJ2-7; the D gene is possibly TRBD1 (5 bases). The CDR3 extends over 17 amino acids. The V gene lost 5 bases and the J gene lost 0 bases, with 20 bases spanning the gap. Germline CDR1 reads MGHRA; CDR2 reads YSYEKL. CDR3 protein: CASSFLDSWESSYEQYF. The CDR3 DNA reads as TGCGCCAGCAGCTTCCTTGACAGTTGGGAAAGCTCCTACGAGCAGTACTTC.

There are a few counts of this clonotype. This sequence joins TRBV29-1 and TRBJ1-2; D gene ambiguous. The V gene lost 4 bases and the J gene lost 0 bases, with 15 bases spanning the gap. This CDR3 has 15 amino acids. Germline CDR1 reads SQVTM; CDR2 reads ANQGSEA. The CDR3 DNA reads as TGCAGCGTTGCCGGCGGACGGAGCACTAACTATGGCTACACCTTC. This sequence encodes CSVAGGRSTNYGYTF. Together with reference TRBV29-1 and TRBJ1-2, the CDR3 gives the full variable domain: SAVISQKPSRDICQRGTSLTIQCQVDSQVTMMFWYRQQPGQSLTLIATANQGSEATYESGFVIDKFPISRPNLTFSTLTVSNMSPEDSSIYLCSVAGGRSTNYGYTFGSGTRLTVV.

This chain links TRBV20-1 with TRBJ2-7; D is undetermined. The CDR3 covers 13 residues. Trimming cost V 8 bases and J 0 bases, with 14 bases left between them. Germline V lookup: CDR1 DFQATT, CDR2 SNEGSKA (reference sequence). CDR3 DNA: TGCAGTTGGCGCGGCCAGAGCTCCTACGAGCAGTACTTC. Encoded protein: CSWRGQSSYEQYF.

There are a few counts of this clonotype. V and J are TRBV11-2 and TRBJ2-5, with D perhaps TRBD1 (5 bases). The CDR3 has 14 amino acids. Trimming shortened V by 0 bases and J by 5 bases, and 10 bases separated the two germline ends. CDR1 and CDR2 (germline): SGHAT, FQNNGV. In nucleotides, the CDR3 is TGTGCCAGCAGCTTAGACAGGGTGGCCGAGACCCAGTACTTC. Translation: CASSLDRVAETQYF.

V and J are TRBV6-6 and TRBJ2-3; D not resolved. V lost 5 bases and J lost 2, with 14 bases in between. Germline-derived CDR1 and CDR2 are MNHNY and SVGAGI (reference sequence). This CDR3 region has 15 residues. CDR3 bases: TGTGCCAGCAGTCAGTGGGGTTCCGACACAGATACGCAGTATTTT. Amino acid sequence: CASSQWGSDTDTQYF.

This chain uses TRBV11-2 with TRBJ2-5, with 9 nucleotides matching TRBD1. Trimming removed 6 bases from V and 3 bases from J; junction bases left unmatched: 11. The CDR3 totals 16 residues. Germline CDR1 reads SGHAT; CDR2 reads FQNNGV. The CDR3 here is CASSPNPGQGKETQYF. The CDR3, as DNA: TGTGCCAGCAGTCCCAACCCGGGACAGGGAAAAGAGACCCAGTACTTC.

J is TRBJ1-5 and V is TRBV28; 7 nucleotides line up with TRBD1. V lost 4 bases to trimming and J lost 6 bases; unmatched junction nucleotides: 6. Germline V lookup: CDR1 MDHEN, CDR2 SYDVKM. The CDR3 length is 14 residues. This CDR3 reads CASSSHRDSQPQHF. The CDR3 DNA is TGTGCCAGCAGTTCTCACAGGGACAGTCAGCCCCAGCATTTT. Looking up the rest from reference TRBV28 and TRBJ1-5 gives the full variable domain: DVKVTQSSRYLVKRTGEKVFLECVQDMDHENMFWYRQDPGLGLRLIYFSYDVKMKEKGDIPEGYSVSREKKERFSLILESASTNQTSMYLCASSSHRDSQPQHFGDGTRLSIL.

The genes are TRBV6-2 or TRBV6-3 and TRBJ1-5; D gene ambiguous. Trimming took 6 bases from V and 0 from J, leaving 15 bases between them. CDR1 and CDR2 from the germline V gene are MNHEY and SVGEGT. CDR3 size: 16 residues. The DNA of the CDR3 is TGTGCCAGCAGACGAACGAACCCCCTTAGCAATCAGCCCCAGCATTTT. Translating gives CASRRTNPLSNQPQHF.

This rearrangement joins TRBV3-1 to TRBJ2-5; 12 bases match TRBD2. The tail of the sequence fits TRBJ2-7 better, so the J call may be wrong. The CDR3 runs 16 residues. Per germline, CDR1 LGHDT and CDR2 YNNKEL (reference sequence). CDR3 coding DNA: TGTGCCAGCAGCCAGTTCCTAGCGGGAGGGCGCCACGAGCAGTACTTC. It specifies CASSQFLAGGRHEQYF.

This clonotype has a single count. The rearrangement joins TRBV20-1 to TRBJ1-1; tentative D call: TRBD1 (6 bases). CDR1 DFQATT and CDR2 SNEGSKA come from the germline V gene (reference sequence). Trimming shortened V by 1 base and J by 4 bases, and 13 bases separated the two germline ends. The CDR3 is 14 residues long. Here the CDR3 DNA reads TGCAGTGCTAGAGGGGGGGGCGGGGGCACTGAAGCTTTCTTT. Translated, it gives CSARGGGGGTEAFF.

This clonotype was counted ten times or more. The rearrangement uses TRBV29-1 and TRBJ1-1; D might be TRBD1 (6 bases). Trimming shortened V by 7 bases and J by 13 bases, and 22 bases separated the two germline ends. Per germline, CDR1 SQVTM and CDR2 ANQGSEA. This CDR3 is built from 12 residues. The CDR3 reads CSAYQGAGEGFF. The CDR3 bases are TGCAGCGCTTACCAAGGGGCAGGGGAGGGTTTCTTT.

V and J are TRBV20-1 and TRBJ2-1; D may be TRBD2 (6 bases). V was clipped by 6 bases and J by 1 base, with 10 bases between them. Germline V gives CDR1 DFQATT, CDR2 SNEGSKA (reference sequence). The CDR3 loop spans 13 amino acids. CDR3 loop: CSARGKSYNEQFF. The DNA of the CDR3 is TGCAGTGCCCGCGGGAAATCCTACAATGAGCAGTTCTTC.

The genes are TRBV4-1 and TRBJ1-5, with D possibly matching TRBD1 (6 bases). This CDR3 is 14 amino acids long. Germline V gives CDR1 MGHRA, CDR2 YSYEKL. Deletions cut 6 bases from V and 3 bases from J, with 12 bases between. The CDR3 loop reads CASRDTGFNQPQHF. As DNA, the CDR3 is TGCGCCAGCAGGGATACAGGGTTCAATCAGCCCCAGCATTTT.

V is TRBV28 and J is TRBJ2-7; 8 bases are a match to TRBD1. V shed 4 bases and J 0 bases; nucleotides not matched to a gene: 5. Per the germline V gene, CDR1 is MDHEN and CDR2 is SYDVKM. This CDR3 region has 15 residues. For the CDR3, the DNA is TGTGCCAGCAGTTCACGGACAGGGTTCTCCTACGAGCAGTACTTC. Translation gives CASSSRTGFSYEQYF.

The chain uses TRBV7-2 and TRBJ2-5; 7 bases are shared with TRBD2. The V gene's germline CDR1 is SGHTA and CDR2 FQGNSA. With V trimmed by 4 bases and J by 11 bases, 13 bases remained unmatched. The CDR3 length is 14 residues. The CDR3 loop reads CASSSGLPLREQYF. CDR3 sequence (DNA): TGTGCCAGCAGCTCGGGACTACCATTAAGGGAGCAGTACTTC.

The rearrangement uses TRBV20-1 and TRBJ2-1; a weak D match, TRBD2 (5 bases). CDR3 size: 13 residues. Germline CDR1 reads DFQATT; CDR2 reads SNEGSKA (reference sequence). Trimming left V 7 bases short and J 8 bases short, with 18 bases between. The CDR3 bases are TGCAGTGTTCAGGACGGGGTCGGAGATGAGCAGTTCTTC. Amino acid sequence: CSVQDGVGDEQFF.

In its sample, this clonotype was seen many times. The CDR3 loop reads CASSPGQGNTDTQYF. As DNA, the CDR3 is TGTGCCAGCAGCCCGGGACAGGGAAACACAGATACGCAGTATTTT. The rearrangement uses TRBV12-3 or TRBV12-4 and TRBJ2-3; 9 bases are a match to TRBD1. Trimming cost V 6 bases and J 2 bases; bases outside gene matches: 6. The CDR3 extends over 15 amino acids.

A few counts support this clonotype. This chain connects TRBV7-3 to TRBJ2-1; 7 nucleotides align to TRBD2. Germline V gives CDR1 SGHTA, CDR2 FQGTGA. The V segment lost 2 bases and the J segment 6 bases; nucleotides outside the gene matches: 10. The CDR3 covers 16 residues. The CDR3 reads CASSLVAGVGGNEQFF. DNA for the CDR3: TGTGCCAGCAGCTTAGTTGCGGGAGTGGGGGGCAATGAGCAGTTCTTC.

This chain uses TRBV10-3 with TRBJ2-7; a weak D match, TRBD1 (6 bases). Germline V gene lookup returns CDR1 ENHRY and CDR2 SYGVKD. V lost 3 bases, J lost 3 bases, and 6 bases lay in between. The CDR3 extends over 12 amino acids. Written as DNA, the CDR3 is TGTGCCATCAGTGACAGGGGCTACGAGCAGTACTTC. This translates into CAISDRGYEQYF.